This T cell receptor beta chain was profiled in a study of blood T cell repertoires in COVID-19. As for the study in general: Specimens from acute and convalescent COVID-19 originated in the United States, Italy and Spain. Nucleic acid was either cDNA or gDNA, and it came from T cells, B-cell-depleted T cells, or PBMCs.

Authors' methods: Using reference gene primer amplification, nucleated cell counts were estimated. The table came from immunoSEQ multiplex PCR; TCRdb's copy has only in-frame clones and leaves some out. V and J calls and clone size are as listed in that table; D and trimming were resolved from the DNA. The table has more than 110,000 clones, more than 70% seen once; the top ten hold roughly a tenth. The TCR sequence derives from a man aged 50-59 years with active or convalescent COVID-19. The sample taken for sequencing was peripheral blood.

The CDR3 here is CASSFTGPMQFF. DNA for the CDR3: TGTGCCAGCAGTTTCACTGGTCCCATGCAGTTCTTC. This chain joins TRBV28 and TRBJ2-1; D remains unclear. The CDR3 sequence is 12 residues long. Trimming removed 3 bases from V and 12 bases from J, with 12 bases in between. CDR1 and CDR2 from the germline V gene are MDHEN and SYDVKM.